This T cell receptor beta chain was sequenced during a study of OX40 agonist ivuxolimab in advanced cancers. Sequenced by immunoSEQ multiplex PCR; TCRdb stores in-frame clones only, minus some. Here the sample spans about 86,000 clones, approximately 88% being singletons. Germline CDR1 reads MNHNY; CDR2 reads SVGAGI (reference sequence). This CDR3 has 15 residues. V shed 5 bases, J shed 3 bases, and the junction held 8 bases outside the gene matches. The chain links TRBV6-6 to TRBJ1-2; 8 bases are shared with TRBD1. This TCR was sampled from an adult with an advanced solid tumor such as melanoma, head and neck, liver or kidney cancer. The specimen was CD4+ or CD8+ T cells sorted from blood, collected in a trial of the OX40 agonist ivuxolimab. Here the CDR3 DNA reads TGTGCCAGCAGTCCAACAGGGGGTATTTACTATGGCTACACCTTC. Encoded protein: CASSPTGGIYYGYTF.